Each of the 27 T cell receptor beta chains below was sequenced from the same sample in a study of T cells in women clearing cervical HPV infection. TCRdb's table, derived via immunoSEQ multiplex PCR, lists solely in-frame clones and lacks some. Its clone listing holds about 39,000 clones. The specimen was blood buffy coat. The origin of the receptors is a woman aged 18-69 years with a cervical HPV16 infection that either progressed to CIN3+ or cleared (not recorded which).

Partial CDR3 DNA: TGTGCCAGCAGTAACACCGGGACAGGGTTCTACGAG. It yields the protein CASSNTGTGFYE. The full CDR3 sequence reads CASSNTGTGFYEQYF. V usage is TRBV6-2 or TRBV6-3 and J usage is TRBJ2-7; 9 bases map to TRBD1. With the read ending 3 residues before the CDR3 end, the germline J gene is used to fill in that end. Germline V lookup: CDR1 MNHEY, CDR2 SVGEGT. The CDR3 extends over 15 amino acids. Trimming removed 5 bases from V and 3 bases from J; junction bases left unmatched: 8.

With respect to this clone: The CDR3 goes on 3 residues after the read ends, and that part is filled in from the germline J gene. This chain uses TRBV19 with TRBJ2-7; 8 nucleotides line up with TRBD1. CDR1 LNHDA and CDR2 SQIVND come from the germline V gene (reference sequence). J gave up 3 bases and V 4 bases, and 11 bases lay outside the gene matches. This CDR3 is built from 16 residues. CDR3 DNA (partial): TGTGCCAGTAGTAGCGGACCAGGGGGCGATATCTACGAG. Protein product: CASSSGPGGDIYE. The full CDR3 sequence reads CASSSGPGGDIYEQYF.

With regard to this clone: The read terminates 3 residues before the CDR3 end, so the remaining end is supplied by the germline J gene. The chain combines TRBV5-1 with TRBJ1-6; D possibly corresponds to TRBD1 (6 bases). The CDR3 totals 13 residues. From germline, CDR1 is SGHRS and CDR2 YFSETQ. Trimming left V 5 bases short and J 7 bases short, with 10 bases between. The CDR3 spells CASRGHENSPLHF. The CDR3 DNA, read in part, is TGCGCCAGCAGGGGACACGAGAATTCACCC.

CDR3 loop: CAWSARDRSVADTQYF. The DNA read from the CDR3 is TGTGCCTGGAGTGCCCGAGACAGGTCGGTCGCAGATACG. The chain joins TRBV30 to TRBJ2-3, with D possibly being TRBD1 (6 bases). With the read ending 3 residues before the CDR3 end, the germline J gene is used to fill in that end. This CDR3 is built from 16 residues. Germline CDR1 GTSNPN, CDR2 SVGIG (reference sequence). V lost 1 base and J 4 bases, leaving 18 bases between the germline ends.

In the case of this clone: Read sequence stops 3 residues before the CDR3 end, and the germline J gene provides the missing end. The V call is TRBV19, the J call TRBJ2-1, with TRBD2 identical over 8 bases. Germline trimming cut 2 bases from V and 8 bases from J; bases unmatched to any gene: 2. CDR3 size: 13 residues. Germline CDR1 LNHDA, CDR2 SQIVND (reference sequence). The CDR3 bases that were read are TGTGCCAGTAGTATACTAGCGGGCCATGAG. Translation: CASSILAGHE. The CDR3 in its entirety is CASSILAGHEQFF.

Worth noting for this clone: Read coverage stops 3 residues before the CDR3 terminus; the germline J gene supplies the remainder. The chain couples TRBV2 to TRBJ1-2, with 12 nucleotides matching TRBD1. Trimming removed 9 bases from V and 4 bases from J; junction bases left unmatched: 9. CDR3 size: 15 residues. CDR1 SNHLY and CDR2 FYNNEI come from the germline V gene. The CDR3 bases that were read are TGTGCCAGAACCGGGACAGGGGGCGAGAGCTATGGC. Its translation is CARTGTGGESYG. The entire CDR3 sequence reads CARTGTGGESYGYTF.

For this clone: The CDR3 is cut off 3 residues early in the read; its end comes from the germline J gene. The V and J genes are TRBV18 and TRBJ1-2; D is unclear. Germline loops: CDR1 KGHSH, CDR2 LQKENI. This CDR3 spans 13 amino acids. CDR3 bases read: TGTGCCAGCTCACCGCGACTAGCGGACGAC. As protein: CASSPRLADD. The whole CDR3 is CASSPRLADDYTF.

Worth noting for this clone: From the germline J gene comes the end of the CDR3, since the read stops 3 residues before it. Additional DNA sequences in this sample encode the identical CDR3. V is TRBV13 and J is TRBJ1-2; TRBD1 is a possible D gene (5 bases). This CDR3 contains 19 residues. V was cut by 4 bases and J by 0 bases, with 24 bases left in between. Germline CDR1 reads PRHDT; CDR2 reads FYEKMQ (reference sequence). The part of the CDR3 DNA that was read is TGTGCCAGCAGCTCAACCTACCCAGACAGTAGAATCACTAACTATGGC. Translating gives CASSSTYPDSRITNYG. Given in full, the CDR3 is CASSSTYPDSRITNYGYTF. The variable domain in full, completed from reference TRBV13 and TRBJ1-2, reads AAGVIQSPRHLIKEKRETATLKCYPIPRHDTVYWYQQGPGQDPQFLISFYEKMQSDKGSIPDRFSAQQFSDYHSELNMSSLELGDSALYFCASSSTYPDSRITNYGYTFGSGTRLTVV.

Notes on this clone: With the read ending 3 residues before the CDR3 end, the germline J gene is used to fill in that end. The chain links TRBV30 to TRBJ2-2, with D possibly matching TRBD2 (6 bases). CDR1 is GTSNPN and CDR2 is SVGIG in the germline V gene (reference sequence). The CDR3 length is 13 residues. V was pared by 0 bases and J by 8 bases, with 10 bases between. CDR3 protein: CAWSVGGAGELFF. The DNA read from the CDR3 is TGTGCCTGGAGTGTTGGAGGGGCAGGGGAG.

With regard to this clone: The CDR3 extends 3 residues past the end of the read, so its final part is completed from the germline J gene. The chain joins TRBV20-1 to TRBJ1-5; 9 bases match TRBD1. CDR1 is DFQATT and CDR2 is SNEGSKA in the germline V gene (reference sequence). The CDR3 has 15 residues. With 2 bases clipped from V and 4 bases from J, the junction kept 6 bases outside the gene matches. CDR3 sequence: CSARPHRGRNQPQHF. CDR3 DNA, as far as it was read: TGCAGTGCTAGACCCCACAGGGGGCGGAATCAGCCC.

Turning to this clone: Read sequence stops 3 residues before the CDR3 end, and the germline J gene provides the missing end. The chain has TRBV7-9 and TRBJ1-2; unclear D gene. Germline V gene lookup returns CDR1 SEHNR and CDR2 FQNEAQ (reference sequence). This CDR3 has 14 residues. CDR3 sequence: CASSTSGRDNDYTF. CDR3 DNA, as far as it was read: TGTGCCAGCAGTACTAGCGGGAGAGACAATGAC.

As for this clone: The CDR3 extends 3 residues past the end of the read, so its final part is completed from the germline J gene. The chain combines TRBV23-1 with TRBJ2-5, with 8 bases lining up with TRBD2. TRBV23-1 is annotated as an ORF whose role is uncertain. J lost 0 bases, V lost 10 bases, and 7 bases had no gene match. The CDR3 totals 14 residues. The chain's CDR3 is CATDSGKYQETQYF. The CDR3 DNA, read in part, is TGCGCCACCGATAGCGGGAAGTACCAAGAGACC.

Worth noting for this clone: The read gets to within 3 residues of the CDR3 end, and the germline J gene fills in the rest. The chain links TRBV5-1 to TRBJ2-7; D is unclear. This CDR3 has 14 amino acids. The germline V gene encodes CDR1 SGHRS and CDR2 YFSETQ. V was clipped by 1 base and J by 2 bases, with 10 bases between them. Partial CDR3 DNA: TGCGCCAGCAGCTTGTGGCAGGCCGCCTACGAG. Protein product: CASSLWQAAYE. The whole CDR3 reads CASSLWQAAYEQYF.

A word on this clone: The read ends 3 residues early relative to the CDR3; the germline J gene fills the gap. This rearrangement joins TRBV2 to TRBJ2-3; D remains unclear. The V gene's germline CDR1 is SNHLY and CDR2 FYNNEI. This CDR3 is built from 15 residues. Incomplete CDR3 DNA: TGTGCCAGCAGTGAACAGGTTTATACGCGAGAGACG. Translation: CASSEQVYTRET. The whole CDR3 sequence is CASSEQVYTRETQYF.

For this clone: The CDR3 extends 3 residues past the end of the read, so its final part is completed from the germline J gene. The V call is TRBV9, the J call TRBJ2-3; 14 nucleotides align to TRBD2. The V gene end was trimmed by 4 bases and the J gene end by 4 bases; junction bases not matched to a gene: 11. The germline V gene encodes CDR1 SGDLS and CDR2 YYNGEE. CDR3 length: 18 residues. CDR3 protein: CASSPWTSGRLLSDTQYF. Incomplete CDR3 DNA: TGTGCCAGCAGCCCATGGACTAGCGGGAGGCTGTTATCAGATACG.

A remark on this clone: The observed sequence ends 3 residues before the CDR3 terminus, with the missing tail filled in from the germline J gene. The chain links TRBV20-1 to TRBJ2-7, with D hard to call. The V gene's germline CDR1 is DFQATT and CDR2 SNEGSKA (reference sequence). Trimming removed 6 bases from V and 6 bases from J, with 9 bases in between. This CDR3 spans 10 amino acids. CDR3: CSAHSSEQYF. CDR3 DNA, as far as it was read: TGCAGTGCCCATTCATCCGAG.

A remark on this clone: The CDR3 goes on 3 residues after the read ends, and that part is filled in from the germline J gene. The genes are TRBV19 and TRBJ2-2; the D gene is possibly TRBD1 (6 bases). The V gene lost 6 bases and the J gene lost 5 bases, with 10 bases spanning the gap. The CDR3 covers 13 residues. CDR1 is LNHDA, CDR2 SQIVND, per germline (reference sequence). The part of the CDR3 DNA that was read is TGTGCCAGTAGACAGGGTTGGACCGGGGAG. As protein: CASRQGWTGE. The whole CDR3 region reads CASRQGWTGELFF.

About this clone itself: The read terminates 3 residues ahead of where the CDR3 ends, so the germline J gene completes it. The chain has TRBV19 and TRBJ2-4; a weak D match, TRBD1 (6 bases). The CDR3 is 12 residues long. Germline V gives CDR1 LNHDA, CDR2 SQIVND (reference sequence). CDR3 DNA (partial): TGTGCCAGTAGTCAGGGGTACTATGGT. Residues: CASSQGYYG. The CDR3, in full, reads CASSQGYYGQYF.

For this clone: Read sequence stops 3 residues before the CDR3 end, and the germline J gene provides the missing end. The gene calls are TRBV20-1 and TRBJ2-3; weak D call: TRBD2 (5 bases). Germline CDR1 reads DFQATT; CDR2 reads SNEGSKA (reference sequence). V lost 3 bases to trimming and J lost 2 bases, with 12 bases between them. The CDR3 totals 14 residues. The sequenced CDR3 bases are TGCAGTGCTAGGAGCGGAAGGTTCACAGATACG. This codes for CSARSGRFTDT. The complete CDR3 reads CSARSGRFTDTQYF.

Concerning this clone itself: The sequenced fragment ends 3 residues before the CDR3 boundary, so the rest is inferred from the germline J gene. This chain joins TRBV7-6 and TRBJ2-1; 7 positions agree with TRBD2. The germline V gene has CDR1 SGHVS and CDR2 FNYEAQ. The CDR3 length is 11 residues. V trimming: 6 bases; J trimming: 9 bases; junction bases outside the gene matches: 2. The CDR3 here is CASSPGGEQFF. Incomplete CDR3 DNA: TGTGCCAGCAGTCCGGGGGGTGAG.

A remark on this clone: The sequenced fragment ends 3 residues before the CDR3 boundary, so the rest is inferred from the germline J gene. This chain connects TRBV6-2 or TRBV6-3 to TRBJ2-5; 10 bases align to TRBD2. The CDR3 runs 15 residues. The trim removed 6 bases at V and 5 bases at J, leaving 9 bases unmatched. Germline lookup yields CDR1 MNHEY and CDR2 SVGEGT. The CDR3 reads CASRKSGRALETQYF. CDR3 DNA (partial): TGTGCCAGCAGAAAAAGCGGGAGGGCCTTGGAGACC.

This chain's CDR3 is CASSHFPGTQYF. CDR3 DNA, as far as it was read: TGCGCCAGCAGCCACTTTCCAGGGACC. The chain uses TRBV4-1 and TRBJ2-5; D is undetermined. The read halts 3 residues ahead of the CDR3 end, with the missing end drawn from the germline J gene. V was shortened by 3 bases and J by 7 bases, with 9 bases between the two germline ends. The CDR3 is made up of 12 amino acids. CDR1 is MGHRA and CDR2 is YSYEKL in the germline V gene.

Regarding this clone: With the read ending 3 residues before the CDR3 end, the germline J gene is used to fill in that end. The chain joins TRBV12-3 or TRBV12-4 to TRBJ2-1, with D perhaps matching TRBD2 (6 bases). V was shortened by 6 bases and J by 2 bases, with 14 bases between the two germline ends. The CDR3 runs to 15 residues. The covered CDR3 bases are TGTGCCAGCAGCCGATCGGGGACTGCCTACAATGAG. This gives the protein CASSRSGTAYNE. In full, the CDR3 reads CASSRSGTAYNEQFF.

About this clone: The read terminates 3 residues before the CDR3 end, so the remaining end is supplied by the germline J gene. This sequence joins TRBV4-1 and TRBJ2-1, with TRBD2 matching over 8 bases. Germline V gene sequence: CDR1 MGHRA, CDR2 YSYEKL. V was pared by 4 bases and J by 0 bases, with 8 bases of the junction left unmatched. CDR3 length equals 17 residues. CDR3 sequence: CASSLLAGGLSYNEQFF. Partial CDR3 DNA: TGCGCCAGCAGCCTCCTAGCGGGCGGACTCTCCTACAATGAG.

In regard to this clone: Read data end 3 residues before the CDR3 end; the end is taken from the germline J gene. The genes are TRBV7-8 and TRBJ1-1, with D maybe TRBD1 (6 bases). The germline gives CDR1 SGHVS, CDR2 FQNEAQ. The CDR3 is 14 residues long. V lost 8 bases and J lost 5, with 18 bases in between. The chain's CDR3 is CASHGGGGETEAFF. The covered CDR3 bases are TGTGCCAGCCACGGGGGGGGCGGGGAGACTGAA.

Remarks on this clone: The read is 3 residues too short to cover the CDR3 end, so that end is filled in from the germline J gene. The chain uses TRBV6-1 and TRBJ1-5; D call uncertain. The CDR3 covers 15 residues. V gave up 1 base and J gave up 3 bases, with 10 bases separating them. Germline CDR1 is MNHNS and CDR2 is SASEGT. CDR3 amino acids: CASSEEAVNNQPQHF. CDR3 DNA, as far as it was read: TGTGCCAGCAGTGAAGAGGCCGTCAACAATCAGCCC.

Of note for this clone: The read ends 3 residues before the CDR3 terminus; that terminus is restored from the germline J gene. The chain uses TRBV5-1 and TRBJ2-2; 8 positions agree with TRBD1. The V gene end was trimmed by 4 bases and the J gene end by 4 bases; junction bases not matched to a gene: 3. This CDR3 comprises 14 residues. Per germline, CDR1 SGHRS and CDR2 YFSETQ. CDR3 bases read: TGCGCCAGCAGCCCCACAGGGGGCACCGGGGAG. Translating it yields CASSPTGGTGE. In full, the CDR3 reads CASSPTGGTGELFF. The full variable domain, with the rest looked up from reference TRBV5-1 and TRBJ2-2, is KAGVTQTPRYLIKTRGQQVTLSCSPISGHRSVSWYQQTPGQGLQFLFEYFSETQRNKGNFPGRFSGRQFSNSRSEMNVSTLELGDSALYLCASSPTGGTGELFFGEGSRLTVL.